This T cell receptor beta chain derives from a study of CD8+CD57+ T cells in acquired aplastic anemia. Overall study results and limits: Patients were compared with controls for CD8+ Simpson's diversity, and no significant difference emerged. Patients and controls were found to share 25 to 35 CD8+ CDR3 sequences.

Genomic DNA templated the TCR beta VDJ and CDR3 profiling. Each CDR3 protein is one row after TCRdb ran MiXCR on the reads. The sample holds a few hundred thousand distinct CDR3 sequences; 65% to 80% are singletons and the top ten take approximately 3.9%. Comments on this clonotype: Its target is unknown.

CDR1 and CDR2 (germline): LNHNV, YYDKDF (reference sequence). The V end was cut by 3 bases, the J end by 6 bases, with 11 bases between. This CDR3 spans 13 amino acids. The chain recombines TRBV15 with TRBJ1-2; maybe TRBD1 (5 bases). Specimen: sorted CD4+, CD8+, or CD8+CD57+ T cells (not recorded which) from PBMCs. This receptor was identified in a human donor in good health, serving as a control. In nucleotides, the CDR3 is TGTGCCACCAGCAGCCGGCAGGGTGATGGCTACACCTTC. This translates into CATSSRQGDGYTF.